The 17 T cell receptor beta chains reported below all come from one sample, sequenced in a study of CD8 T cells in Susac syndrome. Random hexamers were used to reverse transcribe the RNA input (about 0.45 to 1 ug). TCRdb itself ran the immunoSEQ multiplex PCR reads through MiXCR, one entry per CDR3 protein. The data hold 100,000 or so distinct CDR3 sequences, with around 90% observed a single time. Sequencing was performed on CD4+ T cells from PBMCs. The receptors stem from a human donor in good health.

The CDR3 DNA follows: TGTGCCAGCAGCTTAGGCATTTCATCGCAGGGGACGTTCTTC. Translating gives CASSLGISSQGTFF. The chain joins TRBV11-2 to TRBJ2-1; possible D gene TRBD1, 6 bases. Germline V gene sequence: CDR1 SGHAT, CDR2 FQNNGV. V dropped 1 base and J dropped 15 bases, with 19 bases sitting between them. The CDR3 is made up of 14 amino acids.

The V call is TRBV20-1, the J call TRBJ1-2; 8 bases are shared with TRBD1. Germline-derived CDR1 and CDR2 are DFQATT and SNEGSKA (reference sequence). CDR3 size: 13 residues. The J segment lost 8 bases and the V segment lost 3 bases, leaving 8 bases of the junction unmatched. DNA for the CDR3: TGCAGTGCTAGTAACAGGGGGTTGGGAGGCTACACCTTC. This sequence encodes CSASNRGLGGYTF.

This sequence joins TRBV12-3 or TRBV12-4 and TRBJ1-5; maybe TRBD1 (5 bases). CDR3 size: 17 residues. The germline V and J ends were trimmed by 4 bases and 0 bases, with 16 bases remaining between them. CDR3 loop: CASSSPQGRYSNQPQHF. The CDR3 bases are TGTGCCAGCAGTTCCCCCCAGGGAAGATATAGCAATCAGCCCCAGCATTTT.

The chain carries TRBV20-1 and TRBJ1-1; TRBD1 matches 7 bases. Losses at the gene ends were 6 bases for V and 4 bases for J; bases not matched to a gene: 5. CDR3 length equals 12 residues. Per the germline V gene, CDR1 is DFQATT and CDR2 is SNEGSKA (reference sequence). The CDR3 sequence: CSANEGATEAFF. In nucleotides, the CDR3 is TGCAGTGCCAACGAGGGGGCCACTGAAGCTTTCTTT.

J is TRBJ2-4 and V is TRBV13; D is possibly TRBD2 (5 bases). V lost 2 bases and J 9 bases, leaving 14 bases between the germline ends. Germline V gene data show CDR1 as PRHDT and CDR2 as FYEKMQ (reference sequence). The CDR3 is made up of 14 amino acids. CDR3 sequence: CASSLRDLGGIQYF. The CDR3 coding sequence is TGTGCCAGCAGCTTACGGGATCTAGGAGGCATTCAGTACTTC.

The chain employs TRBV27 and TRBJ1-2; 7 positions agree with TRBD1. The CDR3 sequence is 14 residues long. Unmatched junction bases numbered 10, after V lost 4 bases and J lost 8 bases. The germline gives CDR1 MNHEY, CDR2 SMNVEV (reference sequence). The CDR3 DNA reads TGTGCCAGCAGTTGGACAGGCTCGTCTGAAGGCTACACCTTC. Translated: CASSWTGSSEGYTF.

The chain recombines TRBV6-2 or TRBV6-3 with TRBJ2-1; the match to TRBD1 covers 7 bases. The CDR3 runs 11 residues. V was clipped by 8 bases and J by 9 bases; unmatched bases: 4. CDR1 and CDR2 (germline): MNHEY, SVGEGT. For the CDR3, the DNA is TGTGCCAGCGGCAGGGGGTTTGAGCAGTTCTTC. This codes for CASGRGFEQFF.

This rearrangement joins TRBV7-2 to TRBJ2-4; TRBD1 might be the D (5 bases). Germline loops: CDR1 SGHTA, CDR2 FQGNSA. Between the trimmed V and J ends, which lost 6 bases and 0 bases, there was a span of 21 bases. The CDR3 runs to 18 residues. The CDR3 sequence: CASSLLARQLLAKNIQYF. The DNA of the CDR3 is TGTGCCAGCAGTTTGTTAGCCCGACAGCTACTAGCCAAAAACATTCAGTACTTC. The whole variable domain, filled in from reference TRBV7-2 and TRBJ2-4, reads GAGVSQSPSNKVTEKGKDVELRCDPISGHTALYWYRQSLGQGLEFLIYFQGNSAPDKSGLPSDRFSAERTGGSVSTLTIQRTQQEDSAVYLCASSLLARQLLAKNIQYFGAGTRLSVL.

V is TRBV6-5 and J is TRBJ2-5, with 7 bases lining up with TRBD2. V lost 0 bases, J lost 4 bases, and 5 bases stayed unmatched. This CDR3 region has 15 residues. In germline, CDR1 is MNHEY, CDR2 SVGAGI. This CDR3 is CASSYSITGGETQYF. In DNA form, the CDR3 reads TGTGCCAGCAGTTACTCGATTACGGGAGGAGAGACCCAGTACTTC.

This CDR3 is CASSPAGTDFREDYEQYF. The CDR3 bases are TGTGCCAGCAGTCCCGCCGGGACCGACTTCAGGGAGGACTACGAGCAGTACTTC. The rearrangement joins TRBV12-3 or TRBV12-4 to TRBJ2-7; D might be TRBD2 (6 bases). The CDR3 is 18 residues long. The V end lost 5 bases, the J end lost 3 bases, and 26 bases lay between the germline ends.

V and J are TRBV6-2 or TRBV6-3 and TRBJ2-7, with D perhaps TRBD1 (5 bases). The CDR3 consists of 14 residues. Trimming pared 5 bases from V and 0 bases from J, leaving 11 bases between. Germline loops: CDR1 MNHEY, CDR2 SVGEGT. Here the CDR3 DNA reads TGTGCCAGCAGTCCTTTTAGGGGCTCCTACGAGCAGTACTTC. Encoded protein: CASSPFRGSYEQYF.

CDR3 protein: CASSGGTPSYEQYF. For the CDR3, the DNA is TGTGCCAGCAGTGGAGGAACTCCGTCCTACGAGCAGTACTTC. The chain couples TRBV2 to TRBJ2-7; unclear D gene. Deletions cut 4 bases from V and 1 base from J, with 11 bases between. This CDR3 region has 14 residues. Germline V gene sequence: CDR1 SNHLY, CDR2 FYNNEI.

This clonotype turned up a few times. J is TRBJ2-7 and V is TRBV30; D may be TRBD1 (6 bases). From germline, CDR1 is GTSNPN and CDR2 SVGIG (reference sequence). Between the trimmed V and J ends, which lost 7 bases and 0 bases, there was a span of 13 bases. The CDR3 is made up of 13 amino acids. The CDR3, as DNA: TGTGCCTTTCTTCTCAGGGGCTCCTACGAGCAGTACTTC. Its translation: CAFLLRGSYEQYF. Using reference TRBV30 and TRBJ2-7 for the parts outside the CDR3, the full variable domain is SQTIHQWPATLVQPVGSPLSLECTVEGTSNPNLYWYRQAAGRGLQLLFYSVGIGQISSEVPQNLSASRPQDRQFILSSKKLLLSDSGFYLCAFLLRGSYEQYFGPGTRLTVT.

This clonotype was found once. This chain connects TRBV5-7 to TRBJ1-5, with a tentative D call TRBD1 (6 bases). TRBV5-7 is an ORF, with its function uncertain. The CDR3 spans 16 residues. Trimming left V 5 bases short and J 5 bases short, with 20 bases between. CDR3 amino acids: CASRFNPGGRDQPQHF. The DNA for the CDR3 is TGTGCCAGCAGATTCAATCCGGGGGGCAGGGATCAGCCCCAGCATTTT.

In its sample, this clonotype was seen once. The CDR3 DNA follows: TGTGCCAGCAGCTTAGCGCTCCTAGCGGGAATCACAGATACGCAGTATTTT. Translation gives CASSLALLAGITDTQYF. The chain links TRBV7-2 to TRBJ2-3, with TRBD2 identical over 9 bases. This CDR3 is built from 17 residues. V trimming: 0 bases; J trimming: 2 bases; junction bases outside the gene matches: 6. Germline values: CDR1 SGHTA, CDR2 FQGNSA.

The chain recombines TRBV7-6 with TRBJ1-3; D remains unclear. Deletions cut 5 bases from V and 2 bases from J, with 19 bases between. This CDR3 comprises 17 residues. Germline V lookup: CDR1 SGHVS, CDR2 FNYEAQ. CDR3 in amino acids: CASSPEVTRGTGNTIYF. CDR3 bases: TGTGCCAGCAGCCCCGAGGTAACGCGGGGTACTGGAAACACCATATATTTT.

This rearrangement joins TRBV4-3 to TRBJ2-2; 11 bases agree with TRBD2. J lost 5 bases, V lost 0 bases, and 8 bases had no gene match. This CDR3 has 18 amino acids. CDR1 and CDR2 from the germline V gene are LGHNA and YSLEER. CDR3 protein: CASSQDYSGRALTGELFF. CDR3 nucleotides: TGCGCCAGCAGCCAAGATTATAGCGGGAGGGCCTTAACCGGGGAGCTGTTTTTT.